These T cell receptor beta chains were read from a single sample in a study of CD8 T cells in ankylosing spondylitis. MiXCR, applied by TCRdb to the 5' RACE reads, yields one record per CDR3 protein. The top ten hold roughly 4% of the sample, which has a few hundred thousand distinct CDR3 sequences, less than 25% seen once. Sequenced: blood, either unsorted or a sorted T cell fraction (not recorded which). These receptors all come from a female donor with ankylosing spondylitis or in good health (not recorded which). Each CDR3 is given with its conserved first and last residue. A D gene is named only where the DNA matches it firmly. Size tells how often a clone was seen (once, few, many) or the class of an expanded clone, and some rows leave it out.

V: TRBV5-6
size: NA
D: TRBD2
J: TRBJ2-1
CDR3: CASSSSSGRPNEQFF
DNA: TGTGCCAGCAGCTCGTCTAGCGGGAGGCCCAATGAGCAGTTCTTC

V: TRBV12-3/TRBV12-4
size: many
D: NA
J: TRBJ1-1
CDR3: CASSAKGNTEAFF
DNA: TGTGCCAGCAGTGCGAAAGGGAACACTGAAGCTTTCTTT

V: TRBV25-1
size: few
D: NA
J: TRBJ2-5
CDR3: CASSDPVVVETQYF
DNA: TGTGCCAGCAGTGATCCCGTGGTGGTGGAGACCCAGTACTTC

V: TRBV27
size: few
D: NA
J: TRBJ2-5
CDR3: CASAPGVWETQYF
DNA: TGTGCCAGCGCCCCTGGGGTTTGGGAGACCCAGTACTTC

V: TRBV29-1
size: many
D: NA
J: TRBJ1-1
CDR3: CSVEDYGDTEAFF
DNA: TGCAGCGTTGAAGATTACGGCGACACTGAAGCTTTCTTT

V: TRBV20-1
size: many
D: NA
J: TRBJ2-2
CDR3: CSAKHGANTGELFF
DNA: TGCAGTGCAAAACACGGGGCGAACACCGGGGAGCTGTTTTTT

V: TRBV5-6
size: few
D: NA
J: TRBJ1-2
CDR3: CASSADLGSYGYTF
DNA: TGTGCCAGCAGCGCGGACTTAGGGAGCTATGGCTACACCTTC

V: TRBV24-1
size: NA
D: NA
J: TRBJ2-1
CDR3: CATSDSQGFPYNEQFF
DNA: TGTGCCACCAGTGACTCCCAGGGGTTCCCCTACAATGAGCAGTTCTTC

V: TRBV10-3
size: NA
D: TRBD2
J: TRBJ2-7
CDR3: CASGTSGSLGYEQYF
DNA: TGTGCCAGCGGGACTAGCGGGAGTCTTGGCTACGAGCAGTACTTC

V: TRBV7-2
size: NA
D: TRBD2
J: TRBJ2-7
CDR3: CASSLGASGRVPYEQYF
DNA: TGTGCCAGCAGCTTAGGTGCTAGCGGGAGGGTTCCCTACGAGCAGTACTTC

V: TRBV7-9
size: many
D: TRBD1
J: TRBJ1-1
CDR3: CASGGGPGQLNTEAFF
DNA: TGTGCCAGCGGAGGGGGACCGGGACAGCTGAACACTGAAGCTTTCTTT

V: TRBV20-1
size: NA
D: NA
J: TRBJ2-7
CDR3: CSANRGLTFREQYF
DNA: TGCAGTGCTAACCGGGGGCTTACCTTTAGGGAGCAGTACTTC

V: TRBV3-1
size: NA
D: NA
J: TRBJ1-2
CDR3: CASSSGADNYGYTF
DNA: TGTGCCAGCAGCTCAGGGGCGGATAACTATGGCTACACCTTC

V: TRBV2
size: NA
D: TRBD1
J: TRBJ1-6
CDR3: CASSERQGSPLHF
DNA: TGTGCCAGCAGTGAAAGACAGGGCTCACCCCTCCACTTT

V: TRBV9
size: once
D: TRBD2
J: TRBJ2-5
CDR3: CASSPRPDSGSIETQYF
DNA: TGTGCCAGCAGCCCCCGGCCGGATAGCGGGAGTATAGAGACCCAGTACTTC

V: TRBV20-1
size: NA
D: TRBD2
J: TRBJ2-7
CDR3: CSATTSGIAYEQYF
DNA: TGCAGTGCTACGACTAGCGGGATTGCCTACGAGCAGTACTTC

V: TRBV27
size: many
D: NA
J: TRBJ1-6
CDR3: CASSLRPNSPLHF
DNA: TGTGCCAGCAGTTTACGCCCTAATTCACCCCTCCACTTT

V: TRBV12-3/TRBV12-4
size: many
D: NA
J: TRBJ1-5
CDR3: CASSQGQPQHF
DNA: TGTGCCAGCAGTCAGGGACAGCCCCAGCATTTT

V: TRBV7-2
size: few
D: NA
J: TRBJ2-7
CDR3: CASRRTTSYEQYF
DNA: TGTGCCAGCAGACGGACTACATCCTACGAGCAGTACTTC

V: TRBV29-1
size: many
D: TRBD1
J: TRBJ2-1
CDR3: CSVEPGQRGNEQFF
DNA: TGCAGCGTTGAACCGGGACAGAGAGGGAATGAGCAGTTCTTC

V: TRBV4-3
size: NA
D: TRBD2
J: TRBJ2-1
CDR3: CASSQGGLAGPNEQFF
DNA: TGCGCCAGCAGCCAAGGGGGACTAGCGGGACCCAATGAGCAGTTCTTC

V: TRBV12-3/TRBV12-4
size: NA
D: TRBD1
J: TRBJ1-5
CDR3: CASSSGQGPYSNQPQHF
DNA: TGTGCCAGCAGCTCGGGACAGGGGCCCTATAGCAATCAGCCCCAGCATTTT

V: TRBV6-5
size: NA
D: NA
J: TRBJ1-5
CDR3: CASSYSGGGNQPQHF
DNA: TGTGCCAGCAGTTACTCAGGGGGAGGCAATCAGCCCCAGCATTTT

V: TRBV7-9
size: NA
D: TRBD1
J: TRBJ2-1
CDR3: CASSLTGTGLNEQFF
DNA: TGTGCCAGCAGCTTGACAGGGACGGGGTTAAATGAGCAGTTCTTC

V: TRBV12-3/TRBV12-4
size: NA
D: NA
J: TRBJ2-1
CDR3: CATRGFLASDNEQFF
DNA: TGTGCCACCCGGGGCTTTTTAGCGTCAGACAATGAGCAGTTCTTC

V: TRBV4-3
size: many
D: TRBD2
J: TRBJ2-1
CDR3: CASSPGPGLGSSYNEQFF
DNA: TGCGCCAGCAGCCCCGGTCCAGGACTAGGGAGCTCCTACAATGAGCAGTTCTTC

V: TRBV20-1
size: few
D: NA
J: TRBJ2-5
CDR3: CSAATSRQETQYF
DNA: TGCAGTGCTGCGACAAGCCGGCAAGAGACCCAGTACTTC

V: TRBV28
size: NA
D: TRBD1
J: TRBJ1-1
CDR3: CASSSPTGVYEAFF
DNA: TGTGCCAGCAGTTCACCCACAGGGGTTTATGAAGCTTTCTTT

V: TRBV10-2
size: NA
D: TRBD2
J: TRBJ2-1
CDR3: CASSESGGLAANEQFF
DNA: TGCGCCAGCAGTGAGTCTGGGGGACTAGCGGCCAATGAGCAGTTCTTC

V: TRBV27
size: NA
D: NA
J: TRBJ2-7
CDR3: CASSRQLTGTSYEQYF
DNA: TGTGCCAGCAGCCGACAACTCACCGGGACGTCCTACGAGCAGTACTTC

V: TRBV7-9
size: few
D: NA
J: TRBJ1-1
CDR3: CASSPMGESTEAFF
DNA: TGTGCCAGCAGCCCCATGGGGGAAAGCACTGAAGCTTTCTTT

V: TRBV7-2
size: NA
D: NA
J: TRBJ2-1
CDR3: CASSSPAGREFF
DNA: TGTGCCAGCAGCTCCCCGGCGGGACGAGAGTTCTTC

V: TRBV15
size: few
D: NA
J: TRBJ2-3
CDR3: CATSIRVADTQYF
DNA: TGTGCCACCAGTATCAGGGTTGCGGATACGCAGTATTTT

V: TRBV5-1
size: NA
D: TRBD2
J: TRBJ2-3
CDR3: CASSLGTSGSQMADTQYF
DNA: TGCGCCAGCAGCTTAGGGACTAGCGGGAGCCAAATGGCAGATACGCAGTATTTT

V: TRBV10-3
size: few
D: NA
J: TRBJ1-4
CDR3: CAISGGANEEKLFF
DNA: TGTGCCATCAGCGGCGGGGCGAACGAGGAAAAACTGTTTTTT

V: TRBV6-2/TRBV6-3
size: NA
D: TRBD1
J: TRBJ2-3
CDR3: CASRLTGGTDTQYF
DNA: TGTGCCAGCAGGCTGACAGGGGGCACAGATACGCAGTATTTT

V: TRBV2
size: few
D: TRBD2
J: TRBJ2-3
CDR3: CASSLPRGLPPDTQYF
DNA: TGTGCCAGCTCCCTCCCAAGGGGACTACCCCCGGATACGCAGTATTTT